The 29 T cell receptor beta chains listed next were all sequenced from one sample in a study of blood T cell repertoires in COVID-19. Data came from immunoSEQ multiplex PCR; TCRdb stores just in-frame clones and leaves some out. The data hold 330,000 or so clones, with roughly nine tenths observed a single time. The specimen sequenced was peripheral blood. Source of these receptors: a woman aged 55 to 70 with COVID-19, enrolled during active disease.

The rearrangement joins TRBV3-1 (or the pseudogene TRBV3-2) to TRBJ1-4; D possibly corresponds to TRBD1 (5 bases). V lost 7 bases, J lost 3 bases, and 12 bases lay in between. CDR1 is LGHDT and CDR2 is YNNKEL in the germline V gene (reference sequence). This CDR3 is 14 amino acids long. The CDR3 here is CASTSSRANEKLFF. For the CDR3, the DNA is TGTGCCAGCACCTCCAGCAGGGCTAATGAAAAACTGTTTTTT.

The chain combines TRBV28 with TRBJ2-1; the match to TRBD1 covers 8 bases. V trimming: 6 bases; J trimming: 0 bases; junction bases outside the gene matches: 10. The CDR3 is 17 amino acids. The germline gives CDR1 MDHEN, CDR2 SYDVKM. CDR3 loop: CASRPSTGAGSYNEQFF. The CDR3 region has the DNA TGTGCCAGCAGGCCCTCGACAGGGGCTGGCTCCTACAATGAGCAGTTCTTC.

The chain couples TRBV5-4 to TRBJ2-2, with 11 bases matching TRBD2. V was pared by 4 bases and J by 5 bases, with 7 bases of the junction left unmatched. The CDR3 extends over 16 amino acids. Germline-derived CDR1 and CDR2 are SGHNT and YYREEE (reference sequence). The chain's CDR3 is CASSVTSGGYTGELFF. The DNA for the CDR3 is TGTGCCAGCAGCGTCACTAGCGGGGGTTATACCGGGGAGCTGTTTTTT.

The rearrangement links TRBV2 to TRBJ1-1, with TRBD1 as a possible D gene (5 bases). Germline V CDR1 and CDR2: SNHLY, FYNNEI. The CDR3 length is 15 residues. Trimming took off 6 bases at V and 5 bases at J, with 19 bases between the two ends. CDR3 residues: CASRFQGKGGTEAFF. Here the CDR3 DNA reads TGTGCCAGCAGGTTCCAGGGAAAGGGTGGTACTGAAGCTTTCTTT.

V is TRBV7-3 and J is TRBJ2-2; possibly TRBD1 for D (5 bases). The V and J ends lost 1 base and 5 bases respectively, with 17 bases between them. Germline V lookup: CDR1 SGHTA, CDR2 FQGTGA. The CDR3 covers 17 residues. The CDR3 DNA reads TGTGCCAGCAGCTTAATAGGGCGAGGACACGAAACCGGGGAGCTGTTTTTT. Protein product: CASSLIGRGHETGELFF.

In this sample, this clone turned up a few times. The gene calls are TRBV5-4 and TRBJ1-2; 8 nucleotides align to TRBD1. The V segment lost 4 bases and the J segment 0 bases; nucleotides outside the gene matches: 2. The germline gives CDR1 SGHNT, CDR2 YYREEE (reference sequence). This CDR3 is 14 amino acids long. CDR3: CASSTGQANYGYTF. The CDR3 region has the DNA TGTGCCAGCAGCACGGGACAGGCTAACTATGGCTACACCTTC.

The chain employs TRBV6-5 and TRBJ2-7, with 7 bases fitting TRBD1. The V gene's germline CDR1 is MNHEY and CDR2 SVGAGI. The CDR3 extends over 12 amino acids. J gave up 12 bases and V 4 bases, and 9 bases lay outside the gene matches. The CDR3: CASSSYSGGSYF. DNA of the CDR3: TGTGCCAGCAGTTCCTACTCAGGGGGATCGTACTTC.

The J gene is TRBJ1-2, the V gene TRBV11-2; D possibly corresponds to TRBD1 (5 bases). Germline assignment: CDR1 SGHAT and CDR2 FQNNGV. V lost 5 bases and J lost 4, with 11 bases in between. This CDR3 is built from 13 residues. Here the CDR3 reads CASSQRGVYGYTF. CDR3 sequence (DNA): TGTGCCAGCAGCCAACGGGGGGTCTATGGCTACACCTTC.

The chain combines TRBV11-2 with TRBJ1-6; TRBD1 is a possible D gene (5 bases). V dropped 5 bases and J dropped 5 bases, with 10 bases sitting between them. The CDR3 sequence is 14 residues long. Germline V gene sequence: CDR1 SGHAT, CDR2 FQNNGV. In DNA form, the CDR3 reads TGTGCCAGCAGCCGGGGGTCCCATAATTCACCCCTCCACTTT. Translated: CASSRGSHNSPLHF.

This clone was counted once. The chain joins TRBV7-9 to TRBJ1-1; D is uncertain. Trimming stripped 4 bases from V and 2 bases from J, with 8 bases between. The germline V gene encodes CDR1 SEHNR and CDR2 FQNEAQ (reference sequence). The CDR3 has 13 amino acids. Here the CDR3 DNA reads TGTGCCAGCAGCTCAGGATCTAACACTGAAGCTTTCTTT. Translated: CASSSGSNTEAFF.

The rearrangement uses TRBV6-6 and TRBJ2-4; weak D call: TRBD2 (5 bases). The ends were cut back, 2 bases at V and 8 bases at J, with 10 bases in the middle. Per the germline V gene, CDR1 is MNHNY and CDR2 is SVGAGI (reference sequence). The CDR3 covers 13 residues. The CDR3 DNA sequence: TGTGCCAGCAGTTACGGAGGTCGAGACATTCAGTACTTC. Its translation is CASSYGGRDIQYF.

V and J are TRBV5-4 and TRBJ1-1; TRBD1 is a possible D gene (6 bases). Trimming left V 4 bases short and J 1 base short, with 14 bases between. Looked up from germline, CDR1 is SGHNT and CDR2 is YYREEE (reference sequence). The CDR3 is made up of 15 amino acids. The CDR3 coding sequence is TGTGCCAGCAGCCCCCCGGGAGGGGGGAACACTGAAGCTTTCTTT. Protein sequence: CASSPPGGGNTEAFF.

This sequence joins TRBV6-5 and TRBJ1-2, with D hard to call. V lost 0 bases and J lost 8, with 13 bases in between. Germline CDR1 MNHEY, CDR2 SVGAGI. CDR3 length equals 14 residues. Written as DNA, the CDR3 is TGTGCCAGCAGTTACTCCGGTTCTCGAGCGGGCTACACCTTC. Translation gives CASSYSGSRAGYTF.

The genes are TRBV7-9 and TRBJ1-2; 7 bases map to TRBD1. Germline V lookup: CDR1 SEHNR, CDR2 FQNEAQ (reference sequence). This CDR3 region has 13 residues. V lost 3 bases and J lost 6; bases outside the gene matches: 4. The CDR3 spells CASSFTGQDGYTF. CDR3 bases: TGTGCCAGCAGCTTTACTGGACAGGATGGCTACACCTTC.

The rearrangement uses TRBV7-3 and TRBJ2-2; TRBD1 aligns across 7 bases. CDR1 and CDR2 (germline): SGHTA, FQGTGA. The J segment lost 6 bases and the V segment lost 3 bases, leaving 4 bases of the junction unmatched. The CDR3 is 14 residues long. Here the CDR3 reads CASSLAQGAGELFF. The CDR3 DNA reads TGTGCCAGCAGCTTGGCTCAGGGGGCCGGGGAGCTGTTTTTT.

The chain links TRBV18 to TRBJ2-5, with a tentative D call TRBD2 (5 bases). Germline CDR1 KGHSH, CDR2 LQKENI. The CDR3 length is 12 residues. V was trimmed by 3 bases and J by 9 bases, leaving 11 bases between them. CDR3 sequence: CASSPLKGAQYF. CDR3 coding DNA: TGTGCCAGCTCACCTTTAAAGGGAGCCCAGTACTTC.

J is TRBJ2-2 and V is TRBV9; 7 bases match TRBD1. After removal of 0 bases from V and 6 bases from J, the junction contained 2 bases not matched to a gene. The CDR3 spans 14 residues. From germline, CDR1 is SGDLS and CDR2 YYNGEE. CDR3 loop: CASSVVGGAGELFF. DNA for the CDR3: TGTGCCAGCAGCGTAGTAGGGGGCGCCGGGGAGCTGTTTTTT.

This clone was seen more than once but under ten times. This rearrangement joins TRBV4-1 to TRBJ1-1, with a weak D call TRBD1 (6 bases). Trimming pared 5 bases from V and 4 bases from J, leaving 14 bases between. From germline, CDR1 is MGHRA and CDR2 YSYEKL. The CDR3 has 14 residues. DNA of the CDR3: TGCGCCAGCAGCTCCTCCCCCAGGGGCACTGAAGCTTTCTTT. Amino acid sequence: CASSSSPRGTEAFF.

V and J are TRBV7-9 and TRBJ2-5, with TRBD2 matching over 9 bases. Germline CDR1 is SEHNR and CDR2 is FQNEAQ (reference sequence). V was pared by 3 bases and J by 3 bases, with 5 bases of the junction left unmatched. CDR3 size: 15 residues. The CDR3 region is CASSFAGGTKETQYF. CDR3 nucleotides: TGTGCCAGCAGCTTCGCGGGGGGGACGAAAGAGACCCAGTACTTC. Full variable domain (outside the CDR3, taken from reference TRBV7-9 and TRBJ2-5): DTGVSQNPRHKITKRGQNVTFRCDPISEHNRLYWYRQTLGQGPEFLTYFQNEAQLEKSRLLSDRFSAERPKGSFSTLEIQRTEQGDSAMYLCASSFAGGTKETQYFGPGTRLLVL.

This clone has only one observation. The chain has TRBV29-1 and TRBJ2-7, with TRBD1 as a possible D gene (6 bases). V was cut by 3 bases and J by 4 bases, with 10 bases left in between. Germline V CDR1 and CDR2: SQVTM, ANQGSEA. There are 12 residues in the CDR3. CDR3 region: CSVEQGMYEQYF. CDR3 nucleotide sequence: TGCAGCGTTGAGCAGGGGATGTACGAGCAGTACTTC.

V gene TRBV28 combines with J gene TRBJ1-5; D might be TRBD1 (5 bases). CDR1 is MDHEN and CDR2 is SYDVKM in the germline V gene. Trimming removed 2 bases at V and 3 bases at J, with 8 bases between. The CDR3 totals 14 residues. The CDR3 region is CASSLTQANQPQHF. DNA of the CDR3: TGTGCCAGCAGTTTAACACAGGCCAATCAGCCCCAGCATTTT. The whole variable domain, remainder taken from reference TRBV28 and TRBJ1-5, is DVKVTQSSRYLVKRTGEKVFLECVQDMDHENMFWYRQDPGLGLRLIYFSYDVKMKEKGDIPEGYSVSREKKERFSLILESASTNQTSMYLCASSLTQANQPQHFGDGTRLSIL.

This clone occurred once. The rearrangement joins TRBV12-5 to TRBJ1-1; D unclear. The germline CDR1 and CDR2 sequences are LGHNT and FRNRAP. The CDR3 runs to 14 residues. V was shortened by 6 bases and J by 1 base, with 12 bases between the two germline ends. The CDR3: CASGLYLANTEAFF. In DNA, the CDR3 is TGTGCTAGTGGACTCTACCTCGCGAACACTGAAGCTTTCTTT.

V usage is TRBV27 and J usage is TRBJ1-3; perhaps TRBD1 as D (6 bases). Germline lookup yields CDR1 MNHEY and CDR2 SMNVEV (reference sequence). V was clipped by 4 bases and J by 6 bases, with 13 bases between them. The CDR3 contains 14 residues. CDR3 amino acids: CASSSGDAVNTIYF. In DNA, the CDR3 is TGTGCCAGCAGTTCAGGGGATGCTGTAAACACCATATATTTT.

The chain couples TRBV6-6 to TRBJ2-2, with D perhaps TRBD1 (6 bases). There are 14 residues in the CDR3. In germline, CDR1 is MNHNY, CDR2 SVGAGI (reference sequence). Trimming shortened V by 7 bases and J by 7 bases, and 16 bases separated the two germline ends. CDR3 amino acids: CASTFWGQGGELFF. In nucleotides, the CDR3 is TGTGCCAGCACCTTTTGGGGGCAGGGCGGGGAGCTGTTTTTT.

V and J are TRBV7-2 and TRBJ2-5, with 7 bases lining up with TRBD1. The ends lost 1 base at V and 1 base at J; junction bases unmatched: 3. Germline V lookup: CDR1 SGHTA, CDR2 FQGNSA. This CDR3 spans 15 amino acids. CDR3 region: CASSLGGQTQETQYF. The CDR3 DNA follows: TGTGCCAGCAGCTTAGGGGGACAGACCCAAGAGACCCAGTACTTC.

CDR3 amino acids: CASSQGAEGTGSNTEAFF. DNA for the CDR3: TGTGCCAGCAGCCAAGGAGCCGAGGGGACAGGGTCCAACACTGAAGCTTTCTTT. V gene TRBV3-1 (or the pseudogene TRBV3-2) combines with J gene TRBJ1-1; 9 nucleotides align to TRBD1. In germline, CDR1 is LGHDT, CDR2 YNNKEL (reference sequence). This CDR3 is built from 18 residues. Losses at the gene ends were 1 base for V and 2 bases for J; bases not matched to a gene: 11.

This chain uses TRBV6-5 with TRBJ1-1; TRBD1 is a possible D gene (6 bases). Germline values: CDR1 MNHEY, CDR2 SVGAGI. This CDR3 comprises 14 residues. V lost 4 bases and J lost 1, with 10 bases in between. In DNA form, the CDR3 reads TGTGCCAGCAGTTCTCCAGGGGCGAACACTGAAGCTTTCTTT. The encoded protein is CASSSPGANTEAFF.

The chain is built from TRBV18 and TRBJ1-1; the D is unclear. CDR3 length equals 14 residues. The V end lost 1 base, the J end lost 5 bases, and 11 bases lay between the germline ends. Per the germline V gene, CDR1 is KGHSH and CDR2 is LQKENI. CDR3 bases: TGTGCCAGCTCACCACTAGACCTGAGGACTGAAGCTTTCTTT. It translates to CASSPLDLRTEAFF.

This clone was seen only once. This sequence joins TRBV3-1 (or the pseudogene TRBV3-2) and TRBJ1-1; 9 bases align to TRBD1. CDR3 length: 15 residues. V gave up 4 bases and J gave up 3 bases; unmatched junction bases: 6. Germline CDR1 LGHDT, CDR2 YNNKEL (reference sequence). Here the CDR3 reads CASSPGQGFDTEAFF. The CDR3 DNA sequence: TGTGCCAGCAGCCCCGGACAGGGGTTCGACACTGAAGCTTTCTTT.